Shown below are 24 T cell receptor beta chains from a single sample sequenced in a study of STAT5B mutations in CD4+ large granular lymphocyte leukemia. TCRdb keeps only in-frame clones here, not all; method: immunoSEQ multiplex PCR. The table lists roughly 40,000 clones, 80% to 90% of them singletons, with about 3% in the top ten. The sample consisted of CD4+ T cells from blood buffy coats. These receptors were taken from a human donor in good health.

The rearrangement links TRBV5-1 to TRBJ2-2; D is unresolved. V dropped 3 bases and J dropped 0 bases, with 6 bases sitting between them. Germline assignment: CDR1 SGHRS and CDR2 YFSETQ. The CDR3 is made up of 14 amino acids. Written as DNA, the CDR3 is TGCGCCAGCAGCTCGGACCCGAACACCGGGGAGCTGTTTTTT. Protein sequence: CASSSDPNTGELFF. Together with reference TRBV5-1 and TRBJ2-2, the CDR3 gives the full variable domain: KAGVTQTPRYLIKTRGQQVTLSCSPISGHRSVSWYQQTPGQGLQFLFEYFSETQRNKGNFPGRFSGRQFSNSRSEMNVSTLELGDSALYLCASSSDPNTGELFFGEGSRLTVL.

The chain combines TRBV6-5 with TRBJ2-2, with D hard to call. Trimming took off 0 bases at V and 0 bases at J, with 8 bases between the two ends. The germline V gene encodes CDR1 MNHEY and CDR2 SVGAGI. The CDR3 has 16 amino acids. The CDR3: CASSYSGSTNTGELFF. The DNA for the CDR3 is TGTGCCAGCAGTTACTCAGGGTCGACGAACACCGGGGAGCTGTTTTTT.

The rearrangement uses TRBV29-1 and TRBJ1-2, with D maybe TRBD1 (5 bases). V shed 3 bases and J shed 4 bases, with 9 bases lying between them. Germline CDR1 and CDR2: SQVTM and ANQGSEA. This CDR3 is built from 12 residues. The CDR3 here is CSVEAGLYGYTF. The CDR3 bases are TGCAGCGTTGAGGCAGGGCTCTATGGCTACACCTTC.

This chain connects TRBV6-5 to TRBJ1-1; TRBD1 might be the D (5 bases). The CDR3 is 16 residues long. V lost 2 bases, J lost 4 bases, and 17 bases lay in between. Germline V gene lookup returns CDR1 MNHEY and CDR2 SVGAGI. The CDR3 nucleotides are TGTGCCAGCAGTTACGTTCCGACAGCCGGGGGCACTGAAGCTTTCTTT. Its protein is CASSYVPTAGGTEAFF.

V gene TRBV11-3 combines with J gene TRBJ1-1, with a tentative D call TRBD1 (5 bases). V was clipped by 0 bases and J by 2 bases, with 16 bases between them. The germline V gene has CDR1 SGHNT and CDR2 YENEEA. This CDR3 is built from 17 residues. The CDR3 coding sequence is TGTGCCAGCAGCTTAGAGGGACGGAGGGGTCTAAACACTGAAGCTTTCTTT. This encodes CASSLEGRRGLNTEAFF. The variable domain in full, with the rest retrieved from reference TRBV11-3 and TRBJ1-1, is EAGVVQSPRYKIIEKKQPVAFWCNPISGHNTLYWYLQNLGQGPELLIRYENEEAVDDSQLPKDRFSAERLKGVDSTLKIQPAELGDSAVYLCASSLEGRRGLNTEAFFGQGTRLTVV.

This clone came up once. This chain uses TRBV5-6 with TRBJ2-4; D possibly corresponds to TRBD2 (6 bases). V was cut by 4 bases and J by 2 bases, with 13 bases left in between. The CDR3 is 15 amino acids. From germline, CDR1 is SGHDT and CDR2 YYEEEE. This chain's CDR3 is CASSDYGGTKNIQYF. The CDR3 nucleotides read TGTGCCAGCAGCGATTACGGGGGAACCAAAAACATTCAGTACTTC.

V and J are TRBV29-1 and TRBJ1-2, with a weak D call TRBD1 (6 bases). CDR3 length equals 11 residues. With 7 bases removed from V and 8 bases from J, the gap between germline ends came to 14 bases. CDR1 is SQVTM, CDR2 ANQGSEA, per germline. The CDR3, as DNA: TGCAGCGGGCAGGGGCATGAGGGCTACACCTTC. Its protein is CSGQGHEGYTF. Full variable domain (remainder filled in from reference TRBV29-1 and TRBJ1-2): SAVISQKPSRDICQRGTSLTIQCQVDSQVTMMFWYRQQPGQSLTLIATANQGSEATYESGFVIDKFPISRPNLTFSTLTVSNMSPEDSSIYLCSGQGHEGYTFGSGTRLTVV.

V gene TRBV5-4 combines with J gene TRBJ1-1; unclear D gene. CDR3 size: 16 residues. V lost 7 bases and J lost 2, with 21 bases in between. The germline CDR1 and CDR2 sequences are SGHNT and YYREEE (reference sequence). The CDR3 DNA follows: TGTGCCAGCGGAGCCTTGAAGGGAGGAGTCAACACTGAAGCTTTCTTT. It translates to CASGALKGGVNTEAFF.

This clone was observed once. The gene calls are TRBV9 and TRBJ2-3; D unclear. This CDR3 comprises 13 residues. Looked up from germline, CDR1 is SGDLS and CDR2 is YYNGEE. The ends were cut back, 4 bases at V and 2 bases at J, with 8 bases in the middle. CDR3: CASSSWATDTQYF. As DNA, the CDR3 is TGTGCCAGCAGCTCATGGGCCACAGATACGCAGTATTTT.

The rearrangement uses TRBV15 and TRBJ2-5; 12 nucleotides match TRBD2. The CDR3 is made up of 16 amino acids. Germline lookup yields CDR1 LNHNV and CDR2 YYDKDF (reference sequence). V was pared by 3 bases and J by 2 bases, with 4 bases of the junction left unmatched. CDR3 DNA sequence: TGTGCCACCAGCAGCCGACTAGCGGGAGATCAAGAGACCCAGTACTTC. Its translation is CATSSRLAGDQETQYF.

The chain carries TRBV19 and TRBJ2-7, with TRBD2 matching over 8 bases. The germline gives CDR1 LNHDA, CDR2 SQIVND (reference sequence). The CDR3 is 16 amino acids. Trimming removed 5 bases from V and 0 bases from J; junction bases left unmatched: 9. In DNA, the CDR3 is TGTGCCAGTAGTGGAAGAGCGGGAGCCGGCTCCTACGAGCAGTACTTC. Translating it yields CASSGRAGAGSYEQYF.

This chain connects TRBV11-2 to TRBJ2-3; D unresolved. Germline assignment: CDR1 SGHAT and CDR2 FQNNGV. Trimming removed 1 base from V and 6 bases from J, with 8 bases in between. The CDR3 covers 13 residues. The CDR3 DNA sequence: TGTGCCAGCAGCTTAGGTCAGAGGGATACGCAGTATTTT. Amino acid sequence: CASSLGQRDTQYF.

Note on this clone: Other DNA sequences from this sample encode an identical CDR3 as well. This chain joins TRBV2 and TRBJ1-5; possibly TRBD1 for D (5 bases). In germline, CDR1 is SNHLY, CDR2 FYNNEI. This CDR3 is built from 14 residues. Trimming left V 7 bases short and J 0 bases short, with 10 bases between. CDR3 sequence reads: CASNGANSNQPQHF. The CDR3, as DNA: TGTGCCAGCAATGGGGCTAATAGCAATCAGCCCCAGCATTTT.

The V and J genes are TRBV6-5 and TRBJ1-2, with 7 bases aligning to TRBD1. Germline CDR1 reads MNHEY; CDR2 reads SVGAGI. This CDR3 comprises 15 residues. V lost 7 bases to trimming and J lost 2 bases; unmatched junction nucleotides: 10. CDR3 sequence reads: CASTQGGVTNYGYTF. In DNA, the CDR3 is TGTGCCAGCACCCAGGGGGGGGTTACAAACTATGGCTACACCTTC.

This chain links TRBV14 with TRBJ2-3, with 7 bases identical to TRBD1. The germline V gene encodes CDR1 SGHDN and CDR2 FVKESK. The ends lost 5 bases at V and 3 bases at J; junction bases unmatched: 5. The CDR3 is 14 residues long. The CDR3 DNA reads TGTGCCAGCAGCTTTTACAGGGGAACAGATACGCAGTATTTT. It translates to CASSFYRGTDTQYF.

The chain joins TRBV10-3 to TRBJ1-5; D remains ambiguous. Germline CDR1 reads ENHRY; CDR2 reads SYGVKD. V shed 4 bases and J shed 3 bases, with 7 bases lying between them. The length of the CDR3 is 13 residues. CDR3 region: CAISALDNQPQHF. The CDR3 DNA sequence: TGTGCCATCAGTGCGCTGGACAATCAGCCCCAGCATTTT.

In its sample, this clone was seen a few times. The chain links TRBV19 to TRBJ1-1, with D possibly being TRBD1 (5 bases). Germline V gene sequence: CDR1 LNHDA, CDR2 SQIVND (reference sequence). V was shortened by 6 bases and J by 5 bases, with 22 bases between the two germline ends. The CDR3 loop spans 16 amino acids. The CDR3 here is CASRIQTLQRGTEAFF. DNA for the CDR3: TGTGCCAGTAGGATTCAGACACTCCAGAGGGGAACTGAAGCTTTCTTT.

J is TRBJ1-1 and V is TRBV28, with D perhaps matching TRBD1 (5 bases). Germline V lookup: CDR1 MDHEN, CDR2 SYDVKM. The V gene lost 2 bases and the J gene lost 7 bases, with 11 bases spanning the gap. CDR3 size: 13 residues. The CDR3 spells CASSLQGEGEAFF. For the CDR3, the DNA is TGTGCCAGCAGTTTACAGGGTGAAGGTGAAGCTTTCTTT.

CDR3 protein: CAISGTGDEKLFF. The CDR3 nucleotides are TGTGCCATTTCCGGGACAGGGGATGAAAAACTGTTTTTT. V gene TRBV10-3 combines with J gene TRBJ1-4; 10 positions agree with TRBD1. The J segment lost 6 bases and the V segment lost 9 bases, leaving 4 bases of the junction unmatched. CDR1 is ENHRY and CDR2 is SYGVKD in the germline V gene. CDR3 length: 13 amino acids.

This rearrangement joins TRBV28 to TRBJ2-3; 7 positions agree with TRBD1. Trimming removed 5 bases from V and 0 bases from J; junction bases left unmatched: 8. Looked up from germline, CDR1 is MDHEN and CDR2 is SYDVKM. The length of the CDR3 is 16 residues. CDR3 residues: CASSLTGVTSTDTQYF. The CDR3 DNA reads TGTGCCAGCAGTCTAACAGGGGTTACTAGCACAGATACGCAGTATTTT.

The chain uses TRBV5-1 and TRBJ1-4; D call uncertain. Per the germline V gene, CDR1 is SGHRS and CDR2 is YFSETQ. With 2 bases removed from V and 4 bases from J, the gap between germline ends came to 15 bases. CDR3 size: 16 residues. The CDR3 region is CASSLGIRNDNEKLFF. CDR3 DNA sequence: TGCGCCAGCAGCTTAGGAATCCGAAACGATAATGAAAAACTGTTTTTT.

The CDR3 bases are TGCGCCAGCGGCCTCAGTTCAGATACGCAGTATTTT. Translating it yields CASGLSSDTQYF. This sequence joins TRBV5-1 and TRBJ2-3; D gene uncertain. CDR3 length: 12 residues. CDR1 and CDR2 (germline): SGHRS, YFSETQ. V was clipped by 7 bases and J by 4 bases, with 10 bases between them.

The chain recombines TRBV29-1 with TRBJ2-5; no clear D gene. V gave up 0 bases and J gave up 4 bases, with 12 bases separating them. The germline V gene encodes CDR1 SQVTM and CDR2 ANQGSEA. The CDR3 length is 14 residues. As DNA, the CDR3 is TGCAGCGTTGAAGATCTCGGAGCGCGAGAGACCCAGTACTTC. This codes for CSVEDLGARETQYF.

The chain joins TRBV28 to TRBJ2-1; TRBD2 matches at 9 bases. This CDR3 region has 13 residues. V lost 4 bases to trimming and J lost 15 bases; unmatched junction nucleotides: 10. The V gene's germline CDR1 is MDHEN and CDR2 SYDVKM. CDR3 nucleotide sequence: TGTGCCAGCAGTTCTCTTAGCGGGAGAGGACCGTTCTTC. Its protein product is CASSSLSGRGPFF.